This T cell receptor beta chain was found in a study of T cell responses to AZD1222 COVID-19 vaccine. The study's findings and limits: The number of AZD1222 recipients seropositive at baseline was only 5 to 7. Scientists sampled the repertoires only once the peak T cell response had passed. Clonal diversity was possibly underestimated; the donors were predominantly white British and more often female.

For this clone: Its target is not known.

Losses at the gene ends were 4 bases for V and 7 bases for J; bases not matched to a gene: 8. CDR1 is SGHRS, CDR2 YFSETQ, per germline. The CDR3 is 15 amino acids. Repertoires were generated with immunoSEQ multiplex PCR, while TCRdb's copy carries only in-frame clones and drops some. This sample has 130,000 to 150,000 clones, with about 91% found just once. The sequence derives from an adult who received the AZD1222 COVID-19 vaccine. This chain uses TRBV5-1 with TRBJ2-2, with TRBD2 matching 9 bases. The source was peripheral blood, collected 28 days after the second AZD1222 dose. The CDR3 here is CASSPAGGGSGELFF. In DNA form, the CDR3 reads TGCGCCAGCAGCCCTGCGGGAGGGGGCAGCGGGGAGCTGTTTTTT.